This record covers a single T cell receptor (beta chain). Its antigen is unidentified. This record belongs to a study of T cells expressing NK-cell markers. Study as a whole: Underlying the TCR beta repertoires were sorted CD3+CD56+NKG2C+, CD3+CD56+NKG2C- and CD3+CD56-NKG2C+ T cells. The study, taken as a whole, reports: Dominant NKG2C+ clonotypes in a handful of donors made up 1.0-7.0% of CD8+ T cells. It remained uncertain whether the expanded NKG2C+ T cell clones were specific for HCMV antigens.

The CDR3 runs to 14 residues. TCRdb processed the 5' RACE reads again and assigns one entry to each CDR3 protein, with no DNA. Its table records 250,000 to 300,000 distinct CDR3 sequences. The sequenced material came from blood T cells: a sorted CD56 or NKG2C T cell subset, CD4+ or CD8+ T cells, or bulk PBMC T cells (not recorded which). V and J are TRBV12-3 or TRBV12-4 and TRBJ2-3; the TRBD2 assignment by TCRdb is unverifiable without DNA. This receptor was identified in a man between 18 and 35 years old in good health. CDR3 region: CASSLDPPPDTQYF.